This is a list of T cell receptor beta chains from one sample in a study of somatic mutations in cytotoxic T cells in rheumatoid arthritis. TCRdb's copy holds only in-frame clones and misses some; the assay was immunoSEQ multiplex PCR. The data show 7,000 or so clones, roughly 60% seen once. Sequenced material: CD8+ T cells sorted from blood. All receptors come from a woman in her forties in good health. Each CDR3 is given with its conserved first and last residue. The D gene is left open where the match is weak. For some rows the clone size is stated as once, few or many, or as a class when expanded; others skip it.

>NA|TRBV6-5|TRBJ1-1|TRBD1
CASSYRPEDRPTEAFF
TGTGCCAGCAGTTACAGACCTGAGGACAGGCCTACTGAAGCTTTCTTT
>NA|TRBV28|TRBJ1-1|NA
CASSLDWGTEAFF
TGTGCCAGCAGTTTAGACTGGGGGACTGAAGCTTTCTTT
>NA|TRBV9|TRBJ2-2|NA
CASSPTGHKNTGELFF
TGTGCCAGCAGCCCAACGGGACATAAGAACACCGGGGAGCTGTTTTTT
>NA|TRBV25-1|TRBJ2-3|TRBD2
CASRAGGGPDTQYF
TGTGCCAGCAGAGCGGGAGGGGGGCCAGATACGCAGTATTTT
>NA|TRBV27|TRBJ2-7|NA
CASSPAGWGSYEQYF
TGTGCCAGCAGTCCTGCTGGGTGGGGCTCCTACGAGCAGTACTTC
>NA|TRBV7-2|TRBJ2-1|TRBD2
CASSFGSASGSWSNEQFF
TGTGCCAGCAGCTTTGGGTCCGCTAGCGGGAGTTGGAGCAATGAGCAGTTCTTC
>NA|TRBV28|TRBJ2-1|NA
CASSFGGNLNEQFF
TGTGCCAGCAGTTTTGGGGGGAACCTCAATGAGCAGTTCTTC
>NA|TRBV2|TRBJ1-2|TRBD1
CASEEGANYGYTF
TGTGCCAGCGAGGAGGGGGCAAACTATGGCTACACCTTC
>few|TRBV30|TRBJ1-1|NA
CAWSAFLYTEAFF
TGTGCCTGGAGCGCCTTCCTTTACACTGAAGCTTTCTTT
>NA|TRBV29-1|TRBJ2-1|NA
CSARAPSGEQFF
TGCAGCGCCCGAGCCCCTTCCGGAGAGCAGTTCTTC
>NA|TRBV5-4|TRBJ1-1|NA
CASSLAYRNTEAFF
TGTGCCAGCAGCTTGGCCTACCGGAACACTGAAGCTTTCTTT
>medium-sized|TRBV7-6|TRBJ2-1|NA
CASSLEPLSIDNEQFF
TGTGCCAGCAGCTTAGAGCCCCTATCAATTGACAATGAGCAGTTCTTC
>few|TRBV29-1|TRBJ1-1|NA
CSVHIITEAFF
TGCAGCGTCCATATAATCACTGAAGCTTTCTTT
>NA|TRBV6-5|TRBJ2-1|NA
CASSYFGGEQFF
TGTGCCAGCAGTTACTTCGGCGGTGAGCAGTTCTTC
>few|TRBV2|TRBJ1-2|NA
CASSGEEQWIYGYTF
TGTGCCAGCAGTGGCGAGGAACAGTGGATCTATGGCTACACCTTC
>once|TRBV27|TRBJ2-1|TRBD2
CASRSGTSGAYNEQFF
TGTGCCAGCAGATCCGGGACTAGCGGGGCTTACAATGAGCAGTTCTTC
>NA|TRBV6-1|TRBJ1-5|NA
CATKPERRSNQPQHF
TGTGCCACAAAACCTGAGAGGCGTAGCAATCAGCCCCAGCATTTT
>NA|TRBV29-1|TRBJ2-2|NA
CSVEVFRGNTGELFF
TGCAGCGTTGAGGTCTTCAGAGGAAACACCGGGGAGCTGTTTTTT
>NA|TRBV6-1|TRBJ2-7|NA
CASSESRTSSYEQYF
TGTGCCAGCAGTGAAAGCCGGACAAGCTCCTACGAGCAGTACTTC
>NA|TRBV21-1|TRBJ2-1|NA
CASSKAPLGAGKPSNEQFF
TGTGCCAGCAGCAAAGCGCCTTTGGGGGCGGGGAAGCCCTCCAATGAGCAGTTCTTC
>NA|TRBV29-1|TRBJ2-1|NA
CSAEEGYNEQFF
TGCAGCGCTGAAGAAGGCTACAATGAGCAGTTCTTC
>NA|TRBV5-5|TRBJ2-5|NA
CASSFPGDPEQETQYF
TGTGCCAGCTCATTCCCGGGGGACCCTGAGCAAGAGACCCAGTACTTC
>NA|TRBV19|TRBJ2-1|NA
CATNFGSSYNEQFF
TGTGCCACTAACTTTGGGAGCTCCTACAATGAGCAGTTCTTC
>NA|TRBV6-5|TRBJ2-1|TRBD1
CASSRQGSSYNEQFF
TGTGCCAGCAGTCGACAGGGAAGCTCCTACAATGAGCAGTTCTTC
>few|TRBV4-2|TRBJ1-4|NA
CASSGPSDSNEKLFF
TGTGCCAGCAGCGGACCCTCTGACTCTAATGAAAAACTGTTTTTT
>NA|TRBV15|TRBJ2-2|NA
CATSRGLQNTGELFF
TGTGCCACCAGCAGGGGACTCCAGAACACCGGGGAGCTGTTTTTT
>NA|TRBV29-1|TRBJ1-2|NA
CSVPGQLPYGYTF
TGCAGCGTTCCTGGACAGCTCCCCTATGGCTACACCTTC
>NA|TRBV5-5|TRBJ1-5|NA
CASSLGQASNQPQHF
TGTGCCAGCAGCTTGGGCCAGGCGAGCAATCAGCCCCAGCATTTT
>NA|TRBV11-1|TRBJ2-7|NA
CASSSRYEQYF
TGTGCCAGCAGCTCTCGTTACGAGCAGTACTTC
>NA|TRBV27|TRBJ2-3|NA
CASSPGRDTQYF
TGTGCCAGCAGTCCCGGGCGAGATACGCAGTATTTT
>NA|TRBV29-1|TRBJ2-7|TRBD1
CSVLGGTGAYEQYF
TGCAGCGTCCTCGGGGGGACAGGGGCGTACGAGCAGTACTTC
>NA|TRBV5-4|TRBJ2-7|TRBD2
CASSDHSGRTGYEQYF
TGTGCCAGCAGCGACCATAGCGGGAGGACCGGTTACGAGCAGTACTTC
>NA|TRBV6-5|TRBJ1-2|NA
CASSYLGLDGYTF
TGTGCCAGCAGTTACTTGGGGTTAGATGGCTACACCTTC
>once|TRBV6-5|TRBJ1-1|TRBD1
CASSYTGTGLTEAFF
TGTGCCAGCAGTTACACCGGGACAGGGCTCACTGAAGCTTTCTTT
>few|TRBV27|TRBJ2-2|NA
CASSFYQNTGELFF
TGTGCCAGCTCATTTTATCAGAACACCGGGGAGCTGTTTTTT
>NA|TRBV13|TRBJ2-3|NA
CASSPQGPDTQYF
TGTGCCAGCAGCCCTCAGGGCCCAGATACGCAGTATTTT